The 22 T cell receptor beta chains below were found in one sample sequenced in a study of radiotherapy plus CTLA-4 blockade in lung cancer. Libraries were prepared by immunoSEQ multiplex PCR; TCRdb keeps only in-frame clonotypes and omits some of them. Of about 90,000 clones in the sample, under 85% were seen once. The sample was peripheral blood, taken from a patient treated with radiotherapy plus ipilimumab. These receptors were taken from a human donor with non-small cell lung cancer that progressed on radiotherapy plus ipilimumab.

This clone was recorded only once. V is TRBV5-6 and J is TRBJ2-1; TRBD1 matches 8 bases. The CDR3 extends over 15 amino acids. V trimming: 4 bases; J trimming: 3 bases; junction bases outside the gene matches: 6. CDR1 is SGHDT and CDR2 is YYEEEE in the germline V gene. CDR3 sequence reads: CASSPRTGSYNEQFF. DNA for the CDR3: TGTGCCAGCAGCCCAAGGACAGGGAGCTACAATGAGCAGTTCTTC.

The chain links TRBV5-4 to TRBJ2-3; 8 nucleotides align to TRBD2. CDR3 length: 16 amino acids. The germline CDR1 and CDR2 sequences are SGHNT and YYREEE (reference sequence). After removal of 3 bases from V and 3 bases from J, the junction contained 9 bases not matched to a gene. The CDR3 region is CASSSPGGRATDTQYF. DNA of the CDR3: TGTGCCAGCAGCTCCCCGGGGGGGCGAGCGACAGATACGCAGTATTTT.

This clone was counted a single time. The chain recombines TRBV7-3 with TRBJ2-3; D gene ambiguous. The germline V gene encodes CDR1 SGHTA and CDR2 FQGTGA. This CDR3 is built from 14 residues. The V end was cut by 5 bases, the J end by 0 bases, with 9 bases between. The CDR3 reads CASSPLLSTDTQYF. The DNA for the CDR3 is TGTGCCAGCAGCCCCCTTCTCAGCACAGATACGCAGTATTTT. Using reference TRBV7-3 and TRBJ2-3 for the parts outside the CDR3, the full variable domain is GAGVSQTPSNKVTEKGKYVELRCDPISGHTALYWYRQSLGQGPEFLIYFQGTGAADDSGLPNDRFFAVRPEGSVSTLKIQRTERGDSAVYLCASSPLLSTDTQYFGPGTRLTVL.

The chain links TRBV7-8 to TRBJ2-1; 13 bases fit TRBD2. The germline gives CDR1 SGHVS, CDR2 FQNEAQ. The length of the CDR3 is 14 residues. With V trimmed by 5 bases and J by 8 bases, 3 bases remained unmatched. As DNA, the CDR3 is TGTGCCAGCAGCCAGGGGACTAGCGGGGATGAGCAGTTCTTC. Residues: CASSQGTSGDEQFF.

The genes are TRBV5-1 and TRBJ2-3, with 11 bases matching TRBD2. Germline values: CDR1 SGHRS, CDR2 YFSETQ. With 6 bases clipped from V and 1 base from J, the junction kept 4 bases outside the gene matches. This CDR3 is 15 amino acids long. CDR3 DNA sequence: TGCGCCAGCACCTTTAGCGGGGGGGGCACAGATACGCAGTATTTT. Its translation is CASTFSGGGTDTQYF.

The rearrangement links TRBV28 to TRBJ2-7; perhaps TRBD2 as D (6 bases). The CDR3 covers 16 residues. Trimming pared 4 bases from V and 3 bases from J, leaving 19 bases between. Germline lookup yields CDR1 MDHEN and CDR2 SYDVKM. CDR3 protein: CASSSYYLAELYEQYF. The CDR3 DNA sequence: TGTGCCAGCAGTTCTTACTATTTAGCGGAGCTCTACGAGCAGTACTTC. The variable domain in full, with the rest retrieved from reference TRBV28 and TRBJ2-7, is DVKVTQSSRYLVKRTGEKVFLECVQDMDHENMFWYRQDPGLGLRLIYFSYDVKMKEKGDIPEGYSVSREKKERFSLILESASTNQTSMYLCASSSYYLAELYEQYFGPGTRLTVT.

The rearrangement links TRBV7-2 to TRBJ2-5; 14 nucleotides line up with TRBD2. The junction had 3 bases not matched to a gene; V was cut back by 4 bases and J by 5 bases. Germline V gene sequence: CDR1 SGHTA, CDR2 FQGNSA. The CDR3 extends over 15 amino acids. CDR3: CASSWGLAGVETQYF. CDR3 DNA: TGTGCCAGCAGCTGGGGACTAGCGGGAGTCGAGACCCAGTACTTC.

The DNA for the CDR3 is TGTGCCAGTAGTATAGCCAGGACAGGGGTTGTCGGCGGGGAGCTGTTTTTT. It translates to CASSIARTGVVGGELFF. This chain uses TRBV19 with TRBJ2-2; 9 nucleotides match TRBD1. The CDR3 is 17 amino acids. The V segment lost 1 base and the J segment 7 bases; nucleotides outside the gene matches: 10. Germline CDR1 and CDR2: LNHDA and SQIVND (reference sequence).

The V gene is TRBV5-1, the J gene TRBJ2-7; possibly TRBD2 for D (6 bases). Looked up from germline, CDR1 is SGHRS and CDR2 is YFSETQ. The CDR3 consists of 15 residues. V lost 1 base, J lost 2 bases, and 13 bases lay in between. CDR3 loop: CASSLSTGGAYEQYF. Here the CDR3 DNA reads TGCGCCAGCAGCTTGTCTACCGGGGGTGCCTACGAGCAGTACTTC.

The rearrangement uses TRBV4-2 and TRBJ1-4; no firm D call. The CDR3 has 14 residues. V was trimmed by 1 base and J by 0 bases, leaving 3 bases between them. Germline loops: CDR1 LGHNA, CDR2 YNFKEQ. The CDR3 DNA reads as TGTGCCAGCAGCCAAGGATCAACTAATGAAAAACTGTTTTTT. Translating it yields CASSQGSTNEKLFF.

In its sample, this clone was seen a few times. V and J are TRBV21-1 and TRBJ1-4. TRBV21-1 counts as a pseudogene. CDR3 length: 15 residues. The CDR3 loop is CASSKAGSNEKGLFF. The CDR3 region has the DNA TGTGCCAGCAGCAAAGCGGGTTCTAATGAAAAGGGACTGTTTTTT.

V and J are TRBV7-9 and TRBJ1-1, with 7 bases identical to TRBD1. Looked up from germline, CDR1 is SEHNR and CDR2 is FQNEAQ (reference sequence). After removal of 5 bases from V and 11 bases from J, the junction contained 8 bases not matched to a gene. This CDR3 comprises 12 residues. The CDR3 is CASSPSQGRAFF. CDR3 nucleotides: TGTGCCAGCAGCCCCTCACAGGGGCGGGCTTTCTTT.

The CDR3 nucleotides read TGTGCCAGTAGTAATGGGGTCTACGTTTCCGAGCAGTACTTC. This translates into CASSNGVYVSEQYF. This chain links TRBV19 with TRBJ2-7; D unclear. This CDR3 contains 14 residues. V lost 4 bases, J lost 6 bases, and 16 bases lay in between. CDR1 and CDR2 from the germline V gene are LNHDA and SQIVND (reference sequence).

The chain links TRBV9 to TRBJ2-4; D not certain. This CDR3 spans 14 amino acids. Germline CDR1 reads SGDLS; CDR2 reads YYNGEE. With 0 bases removed from V and 0 bases from J, the gap between germline ends came to 4 bases. The DNA for the CDR3 is TGTGCCAGCAGCGTAGACGGAGCCAAAAACATTCAGTACTTC. This gives the protein CASSVDGAKNIQYF.

This clone was picked up one time. The chain has TRBV14 and TRBJ2-2; D gene ambiguous. The CDR3 contains 13 residues. Deletions cut 0 bases from V and 6 bases from J, with 5 bases between. CDR1 is SGHDN, CDR2 FVKESK, per germline. The CDR3 loop is CASSQDLAGELFF. The DNA of the CDR3 is TGTGCCAGCAGCCAAGATCTAGCCGGGGAGCTGTTTTTT.

CDR3 residues: CASSDSPYGYTF. CDR3 in DNA: TGTGCCAGCAGTGACAGTCCCTATGGCTACACCTTC. The chain couples TRBV27 to TRBJ1-2, with D tentatively TRBD1 (5 bases). The CDR3 has 12 amino acids. The germline gives CDR1 MNHEY, CDR2 SMNVEV (reference sequence). V lost 5 bases and J lost 4, with 8 bases in between.

V usage is TRBV6-7 and J usage is TRBJ1-1; D is perhaps TRBD1 (6 bases). TRBV6-7 is treated as an ORF (open reading frame) with a function not yet certain. The CDR3 has 16 residues. V was pared by 8 bases and J by 1 base, with 20 bases between. In DNA form, the CDR3 reads TGTGCCAGCGGCCCACCCCAATACAGGGAGAACACTGAAGCTTTCTTT. Its translation is CASGPPQYRENTEAFF.

The gene calls are TRBV7-9 and TRBJ1-1; D is unresolved. Per germline, CDR1 SEHNR and CDR2 FQNEAQ (reference sequence). The CDR3 has 13 amino acids. Trimming pared 5 bases from V and 4 bases from J, leaving 11 bases between. As DNA, the CDR3 is TGTGCCAGCAGCACCCGGCCGTTCACTGAAGCTTTCTTT. Protein: CASSTRPFTEAFF. Based on the CDR3 plus reference TRBV7-9 and TRBJ1-1, the full variable domain is DTGVSQNPRHKITKRGQNVTFRCDPISEHNRLYWYRQTLGQGPEFLTYFQNEAQLEKSRLLSDRFSAERPKGSFSTLEIQRTEQGDSAMYLCASSTRPFTEAFFGQGTRLTVV.

V and J are TRBV7-3 and TRBJ2-2, with 8 positions matching TRBD2. Trimming removed 2 bases from V and 9 bases from J; junction bases left unmatched: 2. Germline assignment: CDR1 SGHTA and CDR2 FQGTGA. The CDR3 contains 13 residues. The DNA for the CDR3 is TGTGCCAGCAGCTTAGATAGCGGGAGGGAGCTGTTTTTT. It encodes CASSLDSGRELFF.

The rearrangement links TRBV18 to TRBJ1-4; D gene unclear. The CDR3 has 15 amino acids. The V gene's germline CDR1 is KGHSH and CDR2 LQKENI. Between the trimmed V and J ends, which lost 4 bases and 0 bases, there was a span of 9 bases. Here the CDR3 reads CASSRDQTTNEKLFF. CDR3 bases: TGTGCCAGCTCACGCGACCAAACAACTAATGAAAAACTGTTTTTT. The full variable domain, completed using reference TRBV18 and TRBJ1-4, is NAGVMQNPRHLVRRRGQEARLRCSPMKGHSHVYWYRQLPEEGLKFMVYLQKENIIDESGMPKERFSAEFPKEGPSILRIQQVVRGDSAAYFCASSRDQTTNEKLFFGSGTQLSVL.

The J gene is TRBJ2-7, the V gene TRBV7-2, with D possibly TRBD1 on 6 matching bases. The CDR3 loop spans 14 amino acids. Germline V lookup: CDR1 SGHTA, CDR2 FQGNSA. Deletions cut 5 bases from V and 5 bases from J, with 16 bases between. The CDR3 DNA reads as TGTGCCAGCAGCAAACAGGGCTTCCTGGACGAGCAGTACTTC. Translated: CASSKQGFLDEQYF.

This clone has just one count. The chain combines TRBV28 with TRBJ1-5, with TRBD1 matching over 8 bases. Germline assignment: CDR1 MDHEN and CDR2 SYDVKM. V shed 4 bases, J shed 4 bases, and the junction held 6 bases outside the gene matches. The CDR3 is 15 residues long. The CDR3 spells CASSSTGAGNQPQHF. The CDR3, as DNA: TGTGCCAGCAGTTCGACAGGGGCCGGGAATCAGCCCCAGCATTTT.